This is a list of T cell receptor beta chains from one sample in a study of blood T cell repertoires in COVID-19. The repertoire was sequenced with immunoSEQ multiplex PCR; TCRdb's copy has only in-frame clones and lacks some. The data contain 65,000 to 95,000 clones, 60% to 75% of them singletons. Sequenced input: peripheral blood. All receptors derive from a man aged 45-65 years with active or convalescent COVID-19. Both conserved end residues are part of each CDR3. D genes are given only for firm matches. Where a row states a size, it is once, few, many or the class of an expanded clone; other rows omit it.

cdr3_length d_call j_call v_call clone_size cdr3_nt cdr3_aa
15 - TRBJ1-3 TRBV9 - TGTGCCAGCAGCTCCTCCGGGACAAATGGAAACACCATATATTTT CASSSSGTNGNTIYF
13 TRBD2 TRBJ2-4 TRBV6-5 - TGTGCCAGCAGACGGGGGGGCAAAAACATTCAGTACTTC CASRRGGKNIQYF
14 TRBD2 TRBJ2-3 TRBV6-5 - TGTGCCGGATCTAGCGGGGGGAACACAGATACGCAGTATTTT CAGSSGGNTDTQYF
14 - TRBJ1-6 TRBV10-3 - TGTGCCATCAGTTTAGGGGCCTTGAATTCACCCCTCCACTTT CAISLGALNSPLHF
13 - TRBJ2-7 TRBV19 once TGTGCCAGTAGTATAAACAGGGCGGTCGAGCAGTACTTC CASSINRAVEQYF
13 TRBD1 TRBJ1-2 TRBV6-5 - TGTGCCAGCAGTAGACAGGGAAACTATGGCTACACCTTC CASSRQGNYGYTF
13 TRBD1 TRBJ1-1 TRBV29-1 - TGCAGCGTACAGGGGATTTGGGACACTGAAGCTTTCTTT CSVQGIWDTEAFF
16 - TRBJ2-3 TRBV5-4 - TGTGCCAGCAGCCCCGACAGATTCACTAGCACAGATACGCAGTATTTT CASSPDRFTSTDTQYF
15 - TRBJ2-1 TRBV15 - TGTGCCACCAGCAGGGGAGGGGGGTCGGACAATGAGCAGTTCTTC CATSRGGGSDNEQFF
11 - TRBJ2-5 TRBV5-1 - TGCGCCAGCAGCGCGGACACCGCCCAGTACTTC CASSADTAQYF
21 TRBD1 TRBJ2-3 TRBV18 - TGTGCCAGCTCACCATTTTCAGTGGGACAGGGACCATGGTCTAGCACAGATACGCAGTATTTT CASSPFSVGQGPWSSTDTQYF
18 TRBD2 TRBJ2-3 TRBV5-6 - TGTGCCAGCAGCCCCCCGGGTCGACTAGCGGGGGGCACAGATACGCAGTATTTT CASSPPGRLAGGTDTQYF
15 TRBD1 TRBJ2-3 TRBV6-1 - TGTGCCAGCAGTGAAGGGACAGGGGGGTTAGATACGCAGTATTTT CASSEGTGGLDTQYF
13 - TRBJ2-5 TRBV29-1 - TGCAGCGTACAAGTGACAGTCCAAGAGACCCAGTACTTC CSVQVTVQETQYF
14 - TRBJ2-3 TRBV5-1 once TGCGCCAGCAGCTTGGAGGAGCGCACAGATACGCAGTATTTT CASSLEERTDTQYF
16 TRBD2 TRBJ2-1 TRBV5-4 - TGTGCCAGCAGCTTGGTGCTAGCGGGGATCCCCAATGAGCAGTTCTTC CASSLVLAGIPNEQFF
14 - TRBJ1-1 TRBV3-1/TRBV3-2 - TGTGCCAGCAGCCCAACAGGGATACTCGCTGAAGCTTTCTTT CASSPTGILAEAFF
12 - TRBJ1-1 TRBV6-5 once TGTGCCAGCAGCAAGCGCCCCACTGAAGCTTTCTTT CASSKRPTEAFF
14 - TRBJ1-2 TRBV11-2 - TGTGCCAGCAGCCCACCCGGACAGACGGGTGGCTACACCTTC CASSPPGQTGGYTF
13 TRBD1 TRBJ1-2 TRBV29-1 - TGCAGCGTAGGGACAGGGGCCTACTATGGCTACACCTTC CSVGTGAYYGYTF
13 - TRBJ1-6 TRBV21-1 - TGTGCCAGCAGCCCTAGCGATCGTCCACCCCTCCACTTT CASSPSDRPPLHF
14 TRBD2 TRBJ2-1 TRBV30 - TGTGCCTGGAAGAAAGCGGGGGGGCTCAATGAGCAGTTCTTC CAWKKAGGLNEQFF
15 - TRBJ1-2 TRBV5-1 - TGCGCCAGCAGCTTTACAGGAGAGCCAAACTATGGCTACACCTTC CASSFTGEPNYGYTF
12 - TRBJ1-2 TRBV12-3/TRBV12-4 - TGTGCCAGCAGTTTACGGGGCTATGGCTACACCTTC CASSLRGYGYTF
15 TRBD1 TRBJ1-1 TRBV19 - TGTGCCAGTAGTGCCGGGACAGGGCGTTCGACTGAAGCTTTCTTT CASSAGTGRSTEAFF
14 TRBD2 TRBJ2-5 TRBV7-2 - TGTGCCAGCAGCCCCTCGCTAGCGGAAGAGACCCAGTACTTC CASSPSLAEETQYF
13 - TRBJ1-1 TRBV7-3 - TGTGCCAGCAGCCTCCTCGTCGGCACTGAAGCTTTCTTT CASSLLVGTEAFF
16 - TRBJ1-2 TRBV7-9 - TGTGCCAGCAGCTTAATCGGGATCGGGGGGCAGCACGGCGATACCTTC CASSLIGIGGQHGDTF
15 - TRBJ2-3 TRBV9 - TGTGCCAGCAGCGTAGAAGGGAGGTACACAGATACGCAGTATTTT CASSVEGRYTDTQYF
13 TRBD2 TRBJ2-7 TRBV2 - TGTGCCAGCAGCTCTAGCGGGGGAGTCGAGCAGTACTTC CASSSSGGVEQYF
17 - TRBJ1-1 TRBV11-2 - TGTGCCAGCAGCTTAGATGCATACCGGGGATGGAACACTGAAGCTTTCTTT CASSLDAYRGWNTEAFF
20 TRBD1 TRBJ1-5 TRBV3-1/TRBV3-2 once TGTGCCAGCAGCCACCCCCAGGACAGGGTCCGATTTCATAGCAATCAGCCCCAGCATTTT CASSHPQDRVRFHSNQPQHF
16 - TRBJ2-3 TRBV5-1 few TGCGCCAGCAGCTACGGGGGTACGTATTCGACAGATACGCAGTATTTT CASSYGGTYSTDTQYF
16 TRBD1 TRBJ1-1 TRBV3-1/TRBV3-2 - TGTGCCAGCAGCGCCCCAGGGGGCGCAGGGGACACTGAAGCTTTCTTT CASSAPGGAGDTEAFF